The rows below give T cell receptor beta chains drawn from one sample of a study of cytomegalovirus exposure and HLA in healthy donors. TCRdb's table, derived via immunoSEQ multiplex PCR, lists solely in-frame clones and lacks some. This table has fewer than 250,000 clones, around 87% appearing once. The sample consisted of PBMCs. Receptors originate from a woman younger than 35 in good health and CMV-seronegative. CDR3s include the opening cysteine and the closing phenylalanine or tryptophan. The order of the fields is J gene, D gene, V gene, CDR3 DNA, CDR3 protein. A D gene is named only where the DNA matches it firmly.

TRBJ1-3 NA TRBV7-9 TGTGCCAGCAGGGGGGCCCTGGAGGACACCATATATTTT CASRGALEDTIYF
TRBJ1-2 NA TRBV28 TGTGCCACCCAACCTCAGGGGATTGGCTACACCTTC CATQPQGIGYTF
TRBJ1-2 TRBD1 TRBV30 TGTGCCTGGAGTGTACATCCAGGGGGAGGCAACTATGGCTACACCTTC CAWSVHPGGGNYGYTF
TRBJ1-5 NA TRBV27 TGTGCCAGCCGAGGGGGGGCAGGGCAGCCCCAGCATTTT CASRGGAGQPQHF
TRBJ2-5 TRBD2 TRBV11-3 TGTGCCAGCAGCGGGGCTAGCGGGAATCGAGAGACCCAGTACTTC CASSGASGNRETQYF
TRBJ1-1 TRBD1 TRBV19 TGTGCCAGTAGTATATCGGGACAGGGGGGGACTGAAGCTTTCTTT CASSISGQGGTEAFF
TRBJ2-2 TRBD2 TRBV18 TGTGCCAGCTCACCGACGACTAGCGGGAGCGGGACCGGGGAGCTGTTTTTT CASSPTTSGSGTGELFF
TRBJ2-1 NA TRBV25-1 TGTGCCAGCAGTGAGATGCAACTCGGGTACAATGAGCAGTTCTTC CASSEMQLGYNEQFF
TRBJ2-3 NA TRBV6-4 TGTGCCAGCAGCGCAGGGGCCGCAGATACGCAGTATTTT CASSAGAADTQYF
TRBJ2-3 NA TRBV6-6 TGTGCCGGGCAGCGCGGGACAGATACGCAGTATTTT CAGQRGTDTQYF
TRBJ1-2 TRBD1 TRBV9 TGTGCCAGCAGCGTTGGAGGGGGCGACTATGGCTACACCTTC CASSVGGGDYGYTF
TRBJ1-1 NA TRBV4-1 TGCGCCAGCAGCCAAGTGGGGCAGGTAGGGACATGGGACACTGAAGCTTTCTTT CASSQVGQVGTWDTEAFF
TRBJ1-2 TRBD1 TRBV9 TGTGCCAGCAGCGCAGGGGGGACTAACTATGGCTACACCTTC CASSAGGTNYGYTF
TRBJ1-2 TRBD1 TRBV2 TGTGCCTGCATAGAGGGACAGGGTGGCAGCTACACCTTC CACIEGQGGSYTF
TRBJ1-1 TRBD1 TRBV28 TGTGCCAGCAGTTCCTCCGGGACAGGGTGGACTGCAGCTTTCTTT CASSSSGTGWTAAFF